This entry describes one T cell receptor (beta chain). Germline V gene data show CDR1 as GTSNPN and CDR2 as SVGIG (reference sequence). The CDR3 has 15 amino acids. The ends lost 1 base at V and 3 bases at J; junction bases unmatched: 7. This record comes from a study of patients and donors after allogeneic stem cell transplantation. TCRdb called the RT-PCR reads again in MiXCR, with one record for every CDR3 protein. The top ten clones hold 50% to 75% of a sample with tens of thousands of distinct CDR3 sequences, about 48% of them seen once. The clonotype was recovered from a human donor who was either an allogeneic HSCT recipient or a stem cell or donor lymphocyte infusion donor (not recorded which). It is not recorded whose cells these are; they may come from a transplant donor. The chain employs TRBV30 and TRBJ1-1, with 8 bases identical to TRBD1. Sequenced material: blood, either unsorted or a sorted T cell fraction (not recorded which). As DNA, the CDR3 is TGTGCCTGGAGTGACCCGACAGGGGTGGACACTGAAGCTTTCTTT. Amino acid sequence: CAWSDPTGVDTEAFF.